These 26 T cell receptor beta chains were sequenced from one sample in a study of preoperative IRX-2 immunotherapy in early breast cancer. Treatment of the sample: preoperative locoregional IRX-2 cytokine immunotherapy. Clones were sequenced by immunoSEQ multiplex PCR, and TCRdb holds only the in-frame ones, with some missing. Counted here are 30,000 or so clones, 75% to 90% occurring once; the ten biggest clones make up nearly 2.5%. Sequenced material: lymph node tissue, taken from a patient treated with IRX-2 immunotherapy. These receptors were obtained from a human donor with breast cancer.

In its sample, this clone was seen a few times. Here the CDR3 DNA reads TGTGCCAGCAAGGATTCTAGCGGGAGCCCTGAGCAGTTCTTC. Protein product: CASKDSSGSPEQFF. This chain connects TRBV6-8 to TRBJ2-1; 10 positions agree with TRBD2. Germline lookup yields CDR1 MNHGY and CDR2 SAAAGT. The CDR3 is 14 residues long. With 7 bases clipped from V and 9 bases from J, the junction kept 9 bases outside the gene matches.

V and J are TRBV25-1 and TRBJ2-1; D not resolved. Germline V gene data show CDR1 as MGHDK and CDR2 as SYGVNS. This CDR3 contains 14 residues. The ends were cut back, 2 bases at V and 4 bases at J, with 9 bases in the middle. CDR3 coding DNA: TGTGCCAGCAGTGAAGAGAGGATGTACAATGAGCAGTTCTTC. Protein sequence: CASSEERMYNEQFF. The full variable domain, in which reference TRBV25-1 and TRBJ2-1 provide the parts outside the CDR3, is EADIYQTPRYLVIGTGKKITLECSQTMGHDKMYWYQQDPGMELHLIHYSYGVNSTEKGDLSSESTVSRIRTEHFPLTLESARPSHTSQYLCASSEERMYNEQFFGPGTRLTVL.

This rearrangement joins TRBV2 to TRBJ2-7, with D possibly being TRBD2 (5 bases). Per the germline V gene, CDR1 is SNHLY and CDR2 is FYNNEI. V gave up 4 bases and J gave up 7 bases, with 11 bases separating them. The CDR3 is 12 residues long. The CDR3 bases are TGTGCCAGCAGTGGACGGGATAGGGAGCAGTACTTC. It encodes CASSGRDREQYF.

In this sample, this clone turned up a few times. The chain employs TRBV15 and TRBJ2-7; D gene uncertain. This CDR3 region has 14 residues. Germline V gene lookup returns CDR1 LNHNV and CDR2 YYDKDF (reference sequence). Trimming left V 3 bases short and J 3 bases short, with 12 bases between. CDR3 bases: TGTGCCACCAGCAGGAACCGTGGGCTCTACGAGCAGTACTTC. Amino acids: CATSRNRGLYEQYF.

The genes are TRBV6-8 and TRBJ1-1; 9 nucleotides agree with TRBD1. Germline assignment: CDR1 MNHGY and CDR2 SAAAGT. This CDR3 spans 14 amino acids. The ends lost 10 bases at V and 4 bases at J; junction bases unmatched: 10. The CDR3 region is CAIGKQGARTEAFF. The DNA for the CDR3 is TGTGCCATTGGAAAACAGGGGGCGCGCACTGAAGCTTTCTTT.

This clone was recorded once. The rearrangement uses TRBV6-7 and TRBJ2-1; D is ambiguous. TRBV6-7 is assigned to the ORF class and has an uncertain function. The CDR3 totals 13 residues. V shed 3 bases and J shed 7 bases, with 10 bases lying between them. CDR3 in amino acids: CASSYGPTNEQFF. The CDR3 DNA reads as TGTGCCAGCAGTTATGGACCTACAAATGAGCAGTTCTTC.

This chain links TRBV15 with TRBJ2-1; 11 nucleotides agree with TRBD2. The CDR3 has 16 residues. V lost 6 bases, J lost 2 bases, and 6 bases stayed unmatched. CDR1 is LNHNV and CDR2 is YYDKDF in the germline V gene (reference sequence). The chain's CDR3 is CATSAGLAVTYNEQFF. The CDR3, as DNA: TGTGCCACCAGTGCGGGACTAGCGGTTACCTACAATGAGCAGTTCTTC.

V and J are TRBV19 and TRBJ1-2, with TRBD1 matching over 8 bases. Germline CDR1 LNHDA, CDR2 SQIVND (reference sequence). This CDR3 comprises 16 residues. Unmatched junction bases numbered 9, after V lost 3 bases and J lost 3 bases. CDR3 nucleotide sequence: TGTGCCAGTAGTATCCAATGGACAGGGCGTTACTATGGCTACACCTTC. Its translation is CASSIQWTGRYYGYTF.

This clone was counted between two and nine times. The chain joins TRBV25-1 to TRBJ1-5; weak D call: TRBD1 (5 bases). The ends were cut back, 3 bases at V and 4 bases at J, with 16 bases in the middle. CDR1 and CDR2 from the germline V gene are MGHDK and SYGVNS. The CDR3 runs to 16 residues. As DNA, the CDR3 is TGTGCCAGCAGTGATCGTCCCGGGGCGGAAAATCAGCCCCAGCATTTT. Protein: CASSDRPGAENQPQHF. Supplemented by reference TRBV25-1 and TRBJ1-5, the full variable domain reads EADIYQTPRYLVIGTGKKITLECSQTMGHDKMYWYQQDPGMELHLIHYSYGVNSTEKGDLSSESTVSRIRTEHFPLTLESARPSHTSQYLCASSDRPGAENQPQHFGDGTRLSIL.

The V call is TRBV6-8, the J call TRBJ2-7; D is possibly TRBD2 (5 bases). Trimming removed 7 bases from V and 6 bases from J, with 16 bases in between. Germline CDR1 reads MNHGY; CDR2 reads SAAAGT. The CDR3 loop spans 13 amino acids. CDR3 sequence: CASNPSRLAEQYF. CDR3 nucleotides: TGTGCCAGCAATCCCTCTCGGCTAGCCGAGCAGTACTTC.

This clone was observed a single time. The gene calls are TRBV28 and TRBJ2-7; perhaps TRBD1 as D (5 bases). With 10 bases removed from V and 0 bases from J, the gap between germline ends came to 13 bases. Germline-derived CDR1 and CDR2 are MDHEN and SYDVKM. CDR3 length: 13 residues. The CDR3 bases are TGTGCCACCACAGGTCCCCCCTCCTACGAGCAGTACTTC. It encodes CATTGPPSYEQYF. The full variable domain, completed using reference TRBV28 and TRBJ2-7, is DVKVTQSSRYLVKRTGEKVFLECVQDMDHENMFWYRQDPGLGLRLIYFSYDVKMKEKGDIPEGYSVSREKKERFSLILESASTNQTSMYLCATTGPPSYEQYFGPGTRLTVT.

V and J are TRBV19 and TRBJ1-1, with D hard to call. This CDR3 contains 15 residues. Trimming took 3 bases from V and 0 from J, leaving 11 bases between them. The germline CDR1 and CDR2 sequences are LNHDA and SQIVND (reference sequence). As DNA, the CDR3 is TGTGCCAGTAGTATCTCGCACAGAATGAACACTGAAGCTTTCTTT. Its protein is CASSISHRMNTEAFF. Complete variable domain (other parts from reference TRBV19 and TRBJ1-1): DGGITQSPKYLFRKEGQNVTLSCEQNLNHDAMYWYRQDPGQGLRLIYYSQIVNDFQKGDIAEGYSVSREKKESFPLTVTSAQKNPTAFYLCASSISHRMNTEAFFGQGTRLTVV.

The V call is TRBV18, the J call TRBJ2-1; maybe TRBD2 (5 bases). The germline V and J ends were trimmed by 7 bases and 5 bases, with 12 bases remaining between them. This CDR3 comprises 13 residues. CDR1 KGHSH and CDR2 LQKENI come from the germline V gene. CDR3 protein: CASLRAGNNEQFF. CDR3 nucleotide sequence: TGTGCCAGCTTGAGGGCCGGTAACAATGAGCAGTTCTTC. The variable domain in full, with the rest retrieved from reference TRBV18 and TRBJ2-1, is NAGVMQNPRHLVRRRGQEARLRCSPMKGHSHVYWYRQLPEEGLKFMVYLQKENIIDESGMPKERFSAEFPKEGPSILRIQQVVRGDSAAYFCASLRAGNNEQFFGPGTRLTVL.

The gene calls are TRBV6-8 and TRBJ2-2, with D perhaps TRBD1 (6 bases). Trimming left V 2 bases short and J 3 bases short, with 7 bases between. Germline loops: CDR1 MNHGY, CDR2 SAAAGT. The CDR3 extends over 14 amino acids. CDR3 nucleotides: TGTGCCAGCAGTTACCGGACAGACACCGGGGAGCTGTTTTTT. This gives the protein CASSYRTDTGELFF.

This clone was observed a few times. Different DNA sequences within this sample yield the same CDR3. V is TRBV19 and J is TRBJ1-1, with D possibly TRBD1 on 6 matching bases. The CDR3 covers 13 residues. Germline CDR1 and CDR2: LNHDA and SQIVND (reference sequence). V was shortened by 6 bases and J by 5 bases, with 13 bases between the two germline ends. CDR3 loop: CASRRTGRTEAFF. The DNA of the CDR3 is TGTGCCAGTAGACGTACAGGGAGGACTGAAGCTTTCTTT.

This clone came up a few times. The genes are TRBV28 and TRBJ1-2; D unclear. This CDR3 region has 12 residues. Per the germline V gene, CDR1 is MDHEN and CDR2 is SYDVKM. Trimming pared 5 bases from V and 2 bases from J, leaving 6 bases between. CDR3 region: CASSTVNYGYTF. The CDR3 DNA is TGTGCCAGCAGTACGGTAAACTATGGCTACACCTTC.

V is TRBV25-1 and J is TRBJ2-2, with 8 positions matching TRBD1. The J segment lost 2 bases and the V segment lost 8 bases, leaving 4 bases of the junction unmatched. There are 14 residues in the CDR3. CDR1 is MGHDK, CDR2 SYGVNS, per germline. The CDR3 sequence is CASRRGRNTGELFF. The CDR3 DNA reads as TGTGCCAGCCGCAGGGGGCGAAACACCGGGGAGCTGTTTTTT. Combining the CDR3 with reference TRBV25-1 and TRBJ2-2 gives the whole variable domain EADIYQTPRYLVIGTGKKITLECSQTMGHDKMYWYQQDPGMELHLIHYSYGVNSTEKGDLSSESTVSRIRTEHFPLTLESARPSHTSQYLCASRRGRNTGELFFGEGSRLTVL.

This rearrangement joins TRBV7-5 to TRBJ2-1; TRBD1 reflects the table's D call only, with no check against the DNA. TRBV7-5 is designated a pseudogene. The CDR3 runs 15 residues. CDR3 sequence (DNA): TGTGCCAGCAGCTTGGGGGCGACAGGATACAATGAGCAGTTCTTC. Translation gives CASSLGATGYNEQFF.

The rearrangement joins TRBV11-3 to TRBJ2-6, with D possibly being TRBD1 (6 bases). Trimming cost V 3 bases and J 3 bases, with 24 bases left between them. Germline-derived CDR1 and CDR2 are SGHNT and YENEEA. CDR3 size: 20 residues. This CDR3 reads CASSLVRGGWYSGGANVLTF. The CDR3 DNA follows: TGTGCCAGCAGCTTGGTGCGAGGGGGTTGGTATTCTGGTGGGGCCAACGTCCTGACTTTC.

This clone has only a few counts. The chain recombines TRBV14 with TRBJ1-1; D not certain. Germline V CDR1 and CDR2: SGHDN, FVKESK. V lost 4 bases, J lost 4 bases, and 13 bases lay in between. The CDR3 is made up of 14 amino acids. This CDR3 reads CASSRIFPGTEAFF. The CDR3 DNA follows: TGTGCCAGCAGCCGAATTTTCCCGGGCACTGAAGCTTTCTTT.

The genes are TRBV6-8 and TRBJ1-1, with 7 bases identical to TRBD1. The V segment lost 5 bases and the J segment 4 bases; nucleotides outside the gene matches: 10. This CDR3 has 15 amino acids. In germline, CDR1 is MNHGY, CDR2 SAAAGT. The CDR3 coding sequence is TGTGCCAGCAGTGGACAGGTCCCTCGGGGCACTGAAGCTTTCTTT. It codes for CASSGQVPRGTEAFF.

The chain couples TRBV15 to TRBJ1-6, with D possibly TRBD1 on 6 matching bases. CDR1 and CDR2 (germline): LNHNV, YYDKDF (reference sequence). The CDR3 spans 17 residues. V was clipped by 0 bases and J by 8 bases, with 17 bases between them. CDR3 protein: CATSRELNTGSHSPLHF. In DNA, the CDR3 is TGTGCCACCAGCAGAGAGTTGAATACAGGGAGTCATTCACCCCTCCACTTT.

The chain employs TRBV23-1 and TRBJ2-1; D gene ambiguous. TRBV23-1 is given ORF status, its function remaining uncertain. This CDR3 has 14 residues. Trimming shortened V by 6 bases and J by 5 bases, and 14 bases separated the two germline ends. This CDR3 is CASSLPGLHNEQFF. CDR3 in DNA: TGCGCCAGCAGCCTTCCCGGATTGCACAATGAGCAGTTCTTC.

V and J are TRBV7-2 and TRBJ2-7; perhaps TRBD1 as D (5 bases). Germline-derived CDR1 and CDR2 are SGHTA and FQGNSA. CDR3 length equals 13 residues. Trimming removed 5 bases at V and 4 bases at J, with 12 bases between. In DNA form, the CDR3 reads TGTGCCAGCAGCCTCGTAAGGGGATACGAGCAGTACTTC. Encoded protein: CASSLVRGYEQYF.

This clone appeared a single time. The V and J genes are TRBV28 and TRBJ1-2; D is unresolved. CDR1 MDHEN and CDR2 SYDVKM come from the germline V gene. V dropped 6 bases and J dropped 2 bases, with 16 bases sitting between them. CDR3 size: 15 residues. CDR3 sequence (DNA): TGTGCCAGCAGCTCAGCCGGGGAGGGCAACTATGGCTACACCTTC. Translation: CASSSAGEGNYGYTF.

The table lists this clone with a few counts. The DNA of the CDR3 is TGTGCCAGCAGCCCCAGACTAGCGGGGTCCAACAATGAGCAGTTCTTC. Translated: CASSPRLAGSNNEQFF. This chain joins TRBV7-5 and TRBJ2-1; TRBD2 is the table's D call, not checked against the DNA. TRBV7-5 is marked as a pseudogene. The CDR3 sequence is 16 residues long.